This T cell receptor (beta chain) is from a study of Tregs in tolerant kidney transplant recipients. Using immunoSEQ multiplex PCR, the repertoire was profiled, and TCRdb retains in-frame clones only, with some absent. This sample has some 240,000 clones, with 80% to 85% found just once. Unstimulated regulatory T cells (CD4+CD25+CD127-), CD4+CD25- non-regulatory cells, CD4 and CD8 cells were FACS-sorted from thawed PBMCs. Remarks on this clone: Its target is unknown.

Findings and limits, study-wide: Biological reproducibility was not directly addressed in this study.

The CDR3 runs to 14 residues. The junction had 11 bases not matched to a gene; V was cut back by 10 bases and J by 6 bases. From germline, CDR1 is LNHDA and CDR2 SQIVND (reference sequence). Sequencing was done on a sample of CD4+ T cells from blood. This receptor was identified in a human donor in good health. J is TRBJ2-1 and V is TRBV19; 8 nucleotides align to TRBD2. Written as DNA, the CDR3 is TGTGCCATGGAACAGCGGGAGAGAAGCAATGAGCAGTTCTTC. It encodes CAMEQRERSNEQFF.